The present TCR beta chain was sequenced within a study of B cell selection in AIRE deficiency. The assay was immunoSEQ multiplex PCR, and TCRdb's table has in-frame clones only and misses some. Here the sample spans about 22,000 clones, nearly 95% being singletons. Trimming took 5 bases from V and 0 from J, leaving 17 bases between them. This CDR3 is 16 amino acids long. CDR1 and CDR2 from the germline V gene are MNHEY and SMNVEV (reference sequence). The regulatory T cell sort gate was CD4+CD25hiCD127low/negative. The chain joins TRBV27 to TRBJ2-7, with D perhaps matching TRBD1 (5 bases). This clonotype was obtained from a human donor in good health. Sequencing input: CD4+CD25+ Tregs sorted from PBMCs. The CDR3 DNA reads TGTGCCAGCAGTACCGCGTGGGGCAGGGTCTCCTACGAGCAGTACTTC. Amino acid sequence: CASSTAWGRVSYEQYF.